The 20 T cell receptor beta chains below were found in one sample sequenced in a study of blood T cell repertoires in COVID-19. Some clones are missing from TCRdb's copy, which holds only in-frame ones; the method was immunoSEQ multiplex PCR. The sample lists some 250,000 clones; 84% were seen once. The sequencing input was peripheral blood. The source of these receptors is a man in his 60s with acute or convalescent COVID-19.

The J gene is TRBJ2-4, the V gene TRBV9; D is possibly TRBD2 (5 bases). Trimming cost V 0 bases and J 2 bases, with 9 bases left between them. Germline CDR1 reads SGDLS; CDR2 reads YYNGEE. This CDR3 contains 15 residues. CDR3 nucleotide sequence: TGTGCCAGCAGCGTAGGGGGAGCGACCAAAAACATTCAGTACTTC. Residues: CASSVGGATKNIQYF.

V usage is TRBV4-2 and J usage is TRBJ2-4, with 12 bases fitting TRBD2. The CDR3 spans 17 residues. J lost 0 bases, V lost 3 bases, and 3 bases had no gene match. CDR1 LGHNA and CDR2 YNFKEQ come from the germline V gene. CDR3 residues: CASSQRTSGTAKNIQYF. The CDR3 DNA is TGTGCCAGCAGCCAGCGGACTAGCGGGACAGCCAAAAACATTCAGTACTTC.

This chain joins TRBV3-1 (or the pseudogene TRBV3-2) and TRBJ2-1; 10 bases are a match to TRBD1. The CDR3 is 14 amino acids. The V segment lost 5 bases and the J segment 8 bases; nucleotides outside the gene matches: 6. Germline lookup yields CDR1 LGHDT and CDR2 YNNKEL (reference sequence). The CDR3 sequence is CASSYGTGVYEQFF. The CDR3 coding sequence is TGTGCCAGCAGCTACGGGACAGGGGTCTATGAGCAGTTCTTC.

CDR3 sequence (DNA): TGTGCCAGCAGAACTCCCACCGGGACAAACACCGGGGAGCTGTTTTTT. The encoded protein is CASRTPTGTNTGELFF. The V call is TRBV6-6, the J call TRBJ2-2, with D possibly TRBD1 on 6 matching bases. Trimming took off 6 bases at V and 2 bases at J, with 16 bases between the two ends. There are 16 residues in the CDR3. CDR1 MNHNY and CDR2 SVGAGI come from the germline V gene (reference sequence).

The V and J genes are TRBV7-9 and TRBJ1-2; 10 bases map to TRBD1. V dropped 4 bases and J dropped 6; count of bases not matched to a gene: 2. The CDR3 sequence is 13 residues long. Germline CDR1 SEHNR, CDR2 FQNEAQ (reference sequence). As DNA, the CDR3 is TGTGCCAGCAGCTCCGGGACAGGGGATGGCTACACCTTC. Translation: CASSSGTGDGYTF.

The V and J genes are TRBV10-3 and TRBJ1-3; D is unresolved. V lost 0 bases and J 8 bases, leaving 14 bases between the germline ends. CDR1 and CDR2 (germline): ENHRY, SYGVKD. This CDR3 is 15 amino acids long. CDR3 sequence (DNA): TGTGCCATCAGTGAGTCGACGGTTGGCGGAGACACCATATATTTT. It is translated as CAISESTVGGDTIYF.

The CDR3 is CASRQDMNTEAFF. The CDR3 DNA follows: TGTGCCAGCAGACAGGATATGAACACTGAAGCTTTCTTT. The V gene is TRBV2, the J gene TRBJ1-1; perhaps TRBD1 as D (5 bases). Germline loops: CDR1 SNHLY, CDR2 FYNNEI. The CDR3 has 13 amino acids. Trimming stripped 6 bases from V and 0 bases from J, with 8 bases between.

CDR3 sequence reads: CASSPGGFTEAFF. The CDR3, as DNA: TGTGCCAGCAGCCCAGGGGGCTTCACTGAAGCTTTCTTT. The V call is TRBV7-2, the J call TRBJ1-1, with TRBD1 identical over 8 bases. The V and J ends lost 5 bases and 4 bases, in that order; junction bases with no gene match: 3. This CDR3 comprises 13 residues. Per the germline V gene, CDR1 is SGHTA and CDR2 is FQGNSA.

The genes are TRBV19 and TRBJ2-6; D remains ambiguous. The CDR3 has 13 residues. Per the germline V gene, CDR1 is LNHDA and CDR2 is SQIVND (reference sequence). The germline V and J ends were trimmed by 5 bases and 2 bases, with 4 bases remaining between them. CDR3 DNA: TGTGCCAGTAGTTTAACTGGGGCCAACGTCCTGACTTTC. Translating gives CASSLTGANVLTF.

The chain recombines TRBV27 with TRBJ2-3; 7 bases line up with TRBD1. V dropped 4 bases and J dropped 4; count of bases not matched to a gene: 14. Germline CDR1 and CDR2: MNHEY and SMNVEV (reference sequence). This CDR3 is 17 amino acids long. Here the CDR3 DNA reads TGTGCCAGCAGTTACTCAAGCGGACAGGACTGGGCAGATACGCAGTATTTT. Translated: CASSYSSGQDWADTQYF.

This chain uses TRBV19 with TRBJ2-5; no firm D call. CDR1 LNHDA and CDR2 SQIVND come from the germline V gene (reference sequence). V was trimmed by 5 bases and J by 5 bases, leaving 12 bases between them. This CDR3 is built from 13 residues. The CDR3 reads CASSVNRRETQYF. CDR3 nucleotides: TGTGCCAGTAGTGTAAACCGTCGGGAGACCCAGTACTTC.

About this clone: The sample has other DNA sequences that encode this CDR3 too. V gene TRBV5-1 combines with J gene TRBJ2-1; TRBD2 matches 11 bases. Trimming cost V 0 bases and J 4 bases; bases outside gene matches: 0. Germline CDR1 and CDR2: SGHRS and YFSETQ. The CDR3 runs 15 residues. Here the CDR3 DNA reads TGCGCCAGCAGCTTGGGACTAGCGGGGTACAATGAGCAGTTCTTC. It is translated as CASSLGLAGYNEQFF.

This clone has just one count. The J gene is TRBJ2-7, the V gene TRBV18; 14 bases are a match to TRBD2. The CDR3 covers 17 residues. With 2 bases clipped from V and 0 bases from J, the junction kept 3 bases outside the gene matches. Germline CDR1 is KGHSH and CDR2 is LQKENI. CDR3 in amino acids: CASSPDGLAGGSYEQYF. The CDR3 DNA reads TGTGCCAGCTCACCAGACGGACTAGCGGGAGGCTCCTACGAGCAGTACTTC.

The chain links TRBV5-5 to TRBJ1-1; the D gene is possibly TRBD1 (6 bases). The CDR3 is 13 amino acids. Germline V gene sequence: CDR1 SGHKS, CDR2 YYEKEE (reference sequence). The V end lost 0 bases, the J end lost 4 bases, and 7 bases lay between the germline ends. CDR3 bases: TGTGCCAGCAGCTTGGAAGGGGGCACTGAAGCTTTCTTT. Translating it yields CASSLEGGTEAFF. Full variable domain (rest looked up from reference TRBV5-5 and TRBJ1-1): DAGVTQSPTHLIKTRGQQVTLRCSPISGHKSVSWYQQVLGQGPQFIFQYYEKEERGRGNFPDRFSARQFPNYSSELNVNALLLGDSALYLCASSLEGGTEAFFGQGTRLTVV.

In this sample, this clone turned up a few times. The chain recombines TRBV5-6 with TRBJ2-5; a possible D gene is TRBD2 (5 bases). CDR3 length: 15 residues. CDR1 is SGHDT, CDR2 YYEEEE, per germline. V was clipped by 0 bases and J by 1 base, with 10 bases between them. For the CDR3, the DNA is TGTGCCAGCAGCTTGGCGGCAGGACTCCAAGAGACCCAGTACTTC. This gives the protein CASSLAAGLQETQYF.

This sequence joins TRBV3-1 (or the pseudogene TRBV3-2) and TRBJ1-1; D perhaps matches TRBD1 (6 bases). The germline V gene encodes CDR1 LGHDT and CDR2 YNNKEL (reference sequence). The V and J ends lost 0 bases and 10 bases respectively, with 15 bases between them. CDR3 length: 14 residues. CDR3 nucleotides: TGTGCCAGCAGCCAAGATGCACAGGGTCGCCGAGCTTTCTTT. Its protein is CASSQDAQGRRAFF.

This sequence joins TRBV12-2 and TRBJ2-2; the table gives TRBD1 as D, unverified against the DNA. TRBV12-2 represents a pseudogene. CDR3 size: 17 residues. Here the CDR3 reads CASRLAPGQGIAGELFF. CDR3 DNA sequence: TGTGCAAGTCGCTTAGCCCCCGGACAGGGGATAGCCGGGGAGCTGTTTTTT.

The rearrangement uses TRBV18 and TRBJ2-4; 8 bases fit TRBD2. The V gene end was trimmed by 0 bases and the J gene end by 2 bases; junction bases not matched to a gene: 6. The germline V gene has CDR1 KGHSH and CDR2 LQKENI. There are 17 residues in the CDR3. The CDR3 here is CASSPPLPGGTKNIQYF. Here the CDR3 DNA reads TGTGCCAGCTCACCACCTCTTCCGGGAGGGACCAAAAACATTCAGTACTTC.

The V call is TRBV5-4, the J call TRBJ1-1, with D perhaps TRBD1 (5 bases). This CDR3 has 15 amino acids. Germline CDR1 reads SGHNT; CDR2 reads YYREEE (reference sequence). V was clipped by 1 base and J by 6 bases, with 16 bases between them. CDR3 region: CASSLRDGRAAEAFF. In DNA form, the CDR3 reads TGTGCCAGCAGCTTGAGGGACGGGAGGGCGGCTGAAGCTTTCTTT.

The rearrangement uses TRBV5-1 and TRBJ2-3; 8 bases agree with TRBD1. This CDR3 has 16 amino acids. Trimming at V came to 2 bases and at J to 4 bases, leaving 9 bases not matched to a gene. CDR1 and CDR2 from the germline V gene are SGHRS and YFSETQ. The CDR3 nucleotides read TGCGCCAGCAGCTTACCCCGGACAGGGTGGGCAGATACGCAGTATTTT. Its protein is CASSLPRTGWADTQYF.